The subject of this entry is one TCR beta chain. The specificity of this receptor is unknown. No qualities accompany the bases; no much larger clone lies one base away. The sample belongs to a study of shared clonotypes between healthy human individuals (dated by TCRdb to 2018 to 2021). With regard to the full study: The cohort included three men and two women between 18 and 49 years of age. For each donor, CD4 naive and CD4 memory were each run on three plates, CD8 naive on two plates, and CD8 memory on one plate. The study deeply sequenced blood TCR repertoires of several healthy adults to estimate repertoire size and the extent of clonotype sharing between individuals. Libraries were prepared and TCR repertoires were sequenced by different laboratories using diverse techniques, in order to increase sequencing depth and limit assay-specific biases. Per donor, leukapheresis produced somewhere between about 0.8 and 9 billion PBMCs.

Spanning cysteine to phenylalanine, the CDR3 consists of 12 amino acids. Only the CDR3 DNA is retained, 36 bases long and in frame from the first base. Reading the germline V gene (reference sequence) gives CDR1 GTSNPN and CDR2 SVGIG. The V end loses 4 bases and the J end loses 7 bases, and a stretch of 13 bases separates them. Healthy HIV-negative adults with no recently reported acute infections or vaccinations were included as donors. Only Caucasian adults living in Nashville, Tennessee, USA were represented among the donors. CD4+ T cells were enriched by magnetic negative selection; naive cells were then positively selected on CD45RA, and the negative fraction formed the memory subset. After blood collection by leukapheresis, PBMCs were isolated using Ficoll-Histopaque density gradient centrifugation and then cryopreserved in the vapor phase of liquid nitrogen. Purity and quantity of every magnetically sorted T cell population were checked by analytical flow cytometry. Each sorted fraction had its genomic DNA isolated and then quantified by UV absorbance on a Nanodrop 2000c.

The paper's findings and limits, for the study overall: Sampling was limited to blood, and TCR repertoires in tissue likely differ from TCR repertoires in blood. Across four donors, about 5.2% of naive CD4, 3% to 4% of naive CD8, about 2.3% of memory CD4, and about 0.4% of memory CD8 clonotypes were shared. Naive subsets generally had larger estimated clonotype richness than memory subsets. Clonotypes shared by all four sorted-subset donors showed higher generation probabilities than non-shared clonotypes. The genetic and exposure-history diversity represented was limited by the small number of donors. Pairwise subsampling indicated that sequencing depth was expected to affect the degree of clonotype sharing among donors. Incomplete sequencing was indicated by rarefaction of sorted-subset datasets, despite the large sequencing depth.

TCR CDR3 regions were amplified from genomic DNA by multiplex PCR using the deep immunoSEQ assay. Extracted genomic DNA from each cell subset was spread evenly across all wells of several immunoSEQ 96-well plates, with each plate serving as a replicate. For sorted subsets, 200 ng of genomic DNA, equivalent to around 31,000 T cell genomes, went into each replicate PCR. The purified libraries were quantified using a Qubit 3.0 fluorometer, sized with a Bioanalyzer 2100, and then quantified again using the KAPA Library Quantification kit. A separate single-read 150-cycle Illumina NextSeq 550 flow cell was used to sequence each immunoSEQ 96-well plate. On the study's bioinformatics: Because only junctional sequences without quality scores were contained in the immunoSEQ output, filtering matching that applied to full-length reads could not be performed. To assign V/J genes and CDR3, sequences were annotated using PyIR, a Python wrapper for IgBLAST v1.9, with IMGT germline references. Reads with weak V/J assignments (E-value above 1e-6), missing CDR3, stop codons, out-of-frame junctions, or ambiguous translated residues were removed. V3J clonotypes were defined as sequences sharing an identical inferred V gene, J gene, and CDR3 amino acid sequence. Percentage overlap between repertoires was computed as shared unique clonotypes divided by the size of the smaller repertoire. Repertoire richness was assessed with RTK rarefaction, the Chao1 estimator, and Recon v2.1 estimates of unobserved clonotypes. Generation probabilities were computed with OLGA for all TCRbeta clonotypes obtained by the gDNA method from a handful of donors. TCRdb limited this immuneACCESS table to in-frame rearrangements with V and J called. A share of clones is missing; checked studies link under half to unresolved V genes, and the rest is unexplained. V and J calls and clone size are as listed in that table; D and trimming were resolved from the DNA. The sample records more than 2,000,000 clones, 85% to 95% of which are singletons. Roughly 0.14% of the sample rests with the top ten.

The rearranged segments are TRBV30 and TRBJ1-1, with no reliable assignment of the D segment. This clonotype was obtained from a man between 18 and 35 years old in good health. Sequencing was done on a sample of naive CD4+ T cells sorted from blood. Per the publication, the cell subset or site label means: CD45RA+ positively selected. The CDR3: CAWTITASEAFF. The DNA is TGTGCCTGGACTATAACAGCAAGTGAAGCTTTCTTT.